What follows describes a single TCR beta chain. Its antigen is currently unknown. The data originate from a study of cytomegalovirus exposure and HLA in healthy donors. Study-level information: A later analysis reported the same platform for the roughly 110 validation repertoires and the 666 first-cohort repertoires. Regarding the study as a whole: The tendency of first-cohort TCR clusters to co-occur in the 120 validation repertoires was identified by a subsequent analysis. It was 164 TCR beta chains that were listed as cytomegalovirus-associated.

Assay: immunoSEQ multiplex PCR; the TCRdb copy retains only in-frame clones and omits some. The table lists approximately 260,000 clones, roughly 86% of them singletons. The CDR3 runs to 15 residues. The germline V gene encodes CDR1 MGHDK and CDR2 SYGVNS. Trimming pared 4 bases from V and 5 bases from J, leaving 17 bases between. The clonotype originates from a woman aged 25-40 years in good health and CMV-seropositive. The specimen was PBMCs. The chain combines TRBV25-1 with TRBJ1-1; D gene unclear. In DNA form, the CDR3 reads TGTGCCAGCAGTGTCTTCGGGGTCTATGGTACTGAAGCTTTCTTT. It translates to CASSVFGVYGTEAFF. The full variable domain, in which reference TRBV25-1 and TRBJ1-1 provide the parts outside the CDR3, is EADIYQTPRYLVIGTGKKITLECSQTMGHDKMYWYQQDPGMELHLIHYSYGVNSTEKGDLSSESTVSRIRTEHFPLTLESARPSHTSQYLCASSVFGVYGTEAFFGQGTRLTVV.